This passage covers 3 T cell receptor beta chains from one sample sequenced in a study of blood T cell repertoires in COVID-19. This table comes from immunoSEQ multiplex PCR, and its TCRdb copy is limited to in-frame clones, with some not included. The sample contains roughly 110,000 clones, about nine tenths of which appear only once. The specimen was peripheral blood. Every receptor here comes from a man between 50 and 59 years old with active or convalescent COVID-19.

V and J are TRBV2 and TRBJ2-7; TRBD2 aligns across 9 bases. The ends lost 1 base at V and 5 bases at J; junction bases unmatched: 6. Germline V gene sequence: CDR1 SNHLY, CDR2 FYNNEI. This CDR3 region has 15 residues. The CDR3 is CASSEGSGRRNEQYF. In DNA, the CDR3 is TGTGCCAGCAGTGAAGGGAGCGGGAGGCGGAACGAGCAGTACTTC.

The chain is built from TRBV11-2 and TRBJ1-3; unclear D gene. Between the trimmed V and J ends, which lost 2 bases and 0 bases, there was a span of 11 bases. Germline-derived CDR1 and CDR2 are SGHAT and FQNNGV. The CDR3 covers 16 residues. The CDR3 region has the DNA TGTGCCAGCAGCTTACTACGGACTCTCTCTGGAAACACCATATATTTT. The encoded protein is CASSLLRTLSGNTIYF.

This rearrangement joins TRBV4-3 to TRBJ2-7, with D unresolved. The CDR3 consists of 15 residues. V dropped 5 bases and J dropped 2 bases, with 16 bases sitting between them. The V gene's germline CDR1 is LGHNA and CDR2 YSLEER. In nucleotides, the CDR3 is TGCGCCAGCAGCTACTCACAGACCTCAACCTACGAGCAGTACTTC. This codes for CASSYSQTSTYEQYF.